Following are 15 T cell receptor beta chains from one sample sequenced in a study of blood T cell repertoires in COVID-19. Some clones are missing from TCRdb's copy, which holds only in-frame ones; the method was immunoSEQ multiplex PCR. The sample has fewer than 95,000 clones, 85% to 90% seen once. Specimen: peripheral blood. Receptors were obtained from a woman older than 75 with acute or convalescent COVID-19.

This clone was counted only a few times. The CDR3 here is CASSLAGERGQTQYF. The CDR3 nucleotides are TGCGCCAGCAGCTTGGCTGGGGAGCGCGGACAGACCCAGTACTTC. The rearrangement joins TRBV5-1 to TRBJ2-5; D might be TRBD2 (5 bases). The CDR3 extends over 15 amino acids. Trimming stripped 0 bases from V and 6 bases from J, with 15 bases between. Germline CDR1 and CDR2: SGHRS and YFSETQ. The variable domain in full, with the rest retrieved from reference TRBV5-1 and TRBJ2-5, is KAGVTQTPRYLIKTRGQQVTLSCSPISGHRSVSWYQQTPGQGLQFLFEYFSETQRNKGNFPGRFSGRQFSNSRSEMNVSTLELGDSALYLCASSLAGERGQTQYFGPGTRLLVL.

The rearrangement joins TRBV18 to TRBJ1-1; TRBD1 matches 11 bases. Germline loops: CDR1 KGHSH, CDR2 LQKENI. V shed 4 bases, J shed 0 bases, and the junction held 1 base outside the gene matches. This CDR3 is 15 amino acids long. The CDR3 reads CASSQGQGVNTEAFF. The CDR3 DNA follows: TGTGCCAGCTCACAGGGACAGGGGGTGAACACTGAAGCTTTCTTT.

This sequence joins TRBV19 and TRBJ2-5; a weak D match, TRBD2 (5 bases). The CDR3 totals 15 residues. Germline V gene data show CDR1 as LNHDA and CDR2 as SQIVND (reference sequence). The germline V and J ends were trimmed by 7 bases and 1 base, with 16 bases remaining between them. CDR3 bases: TGTGCCAGTACCCCGGGGTCGCTGGGCCAAGAGACCCAGTACTTC. Translated: CASTPGSLGQETQYF.

The chain couples TRBV5-4 to TRBJ2-3; weak D call: TRBD2 (6 bases). The V and J ends lost 5 bases and 0 bases respectively, with 10 bases between them. Germline loops: CDR1 SGHNT, CDR2 YYREEE (reference sequence). The CDR3 is 14 amino acids. CDR3 residues: CASREGVSTDTQYF. DNA of the CDR3: TGTGCCAGCAGGGAGGGAGTTAGCACAGATACGCAGTATTTT. The variable domain in full, completed from reference TRBV5-4 and TRBJ2-3, reads ETGVTQSPTHLIKTRGQQVTLRCSSQSGHNTVSWYQQALGQGPQFIFQYYREEENGRGNFPPRFSGLQFPNYSSELNVNALELDDSALYLCASREGVSTDTQYFGPGTRLTVL.

The CDR3 loop is CATSEGLAGSYNEQFF. CDR3 nucleotides: TGTGCCACCAGTGAGGGGCTAGCGGGCTCCTACAATGAGCAGTTCTTC. The chain links TRBV24-1 to TRBJ2-1, with 8 bases matching TRBD2. V lost 4 bases and J lost 0; bases outside the gene matches: 4. Germline V gives CDR1 KGHDR, CDR2 SFDVKD. The CDR3 sequence is 16 residues long.

CDR3 sequence (DNA): TGTGCCAGCAGCTTAGTCCCAGCAACAGGGTCTAACTATGGCTACACCTTC. It encodes CASSLVPATGSNYGYTF. The chain links TRBV7-2 to TRBJ1-2; a possible D gene is TRBD1 (6 bases). The CDR3 has 17 amino acids. Trimming pared 1 base from V and 0 bases from J, leaving 15 bases between. Germline V gives CDR1 SGHTA, CDR2 FQGNSA.

This clone was detected once. The chain couples TRBV3-1 (or the pseudogene TRBV3-2) to TRBJ1-3; perhaps TRBD1 as D (6 bases). Germline CDR1 and CDR2: LGHDT and YNNKEL (reference sequence). Trimming pared 8 bases from V and 3 bases from J, leaving 20 bases between. CDR3 length: 16 residues. CDR3 loop: CASGGGAGARGNTIYF. The CDR3 bases are TGTGCCAGCGGGGGGGGAGCAGGGGCGCGTGGAAACACCATATATTTT.

The rearrangement joins TRBV5-1 to TRBJ2-7, with 12 bases fitting TRBD2. J was trimmed by 0 bases and V by 9 bases; bases with no gene match: 13. Per the germline V gene, CDR1 is SGHRS and CDR2 is YFSETQ. This CDR3 spans 17 amino acids. DNA of the CDR3: TGCGCCACCAAACCGACTAGCGGGAGCGGGGGCTCCTACGAGCAGTACTTC. It yields the protein CATKPTSGSGGSYEQYF.

V and J are TRBV5-8 and TRBJ2-7; TRBD1 might be the D (5 bases). The germline V gene encodes CDR1 SGHTS and CDR2 YDEGEE. The ends were cut back, 0 bases at V and 2 bases at J, with 12 bases in the middle. The CDR3 length is 15 residues. The CDR3 reads CASSLEGHRTYEQYF. The CDR3 DNA reads as TGTGCCAGCAGCTTGGAGGGCCACAGGACCTACGAGCAGTACTTC.

The genes are TRBV2 and TRBJ1-5; D remains ambiguous. Germline lookup yields CDR1 SNHLY and CDR2 FYNNEI. V gave up 6 bases and J gave up 2 bases, with 11 bases separating them. This CDR3 contains 14 residues. CDR3 DNA: TGTGCCAGCAGCCCGATTCCGGGCAATCAGCCCCAGCATTTT. It yields the protein CASSPIPGNQPQHF.

This chain uses TRBV2 with TRBJ1-5; TRBD1 agrees at 7 bases. Germline lookup yields CDR1 SNHLY and CDR2 FYNNEI. CDR3 length equals 13 residues. V lost 4 bases to trimming and J lost 5 bases; unmatched junction nucleotides: 2. CDR3 protein: CASSATGYQPQHF. The DNA for the CDR3 is TGTGCCAGCAGTGCGACAGGGTATCAGCCCCAGCATTTT. Full variable domain (rest looked up from reference TRBV2 and TRBJ1-5): EPEVTQTPSHQVTQMGQEVILRCVPISNHLYFYWYRQILGQKVEFLVSFYNNEISEKSEIFDDQFSVERPDGSNFTLKIRSTKLEDSAMYFCASSATGYQPQHFGDGTRLSIL.

This clone has just one count. The chain links TRBV3-1 (or the pseudogene TRBV3-2) to TRBJ2-5, with a weak D call TRBD2 (6 bases). The CDR3 totals 14 residues. V lost 5 bases and J 1 base, leaving 11 bases between the germline ends. CDR1 and CDR2 from the germline V gene are LGHDT and YNNKEL (reference sequence). CDR3 amino acids: CASSTRGTQETQYF. CDR3 nucleotides: TGTGCCAGCAGCACTCGGGGGACCCAAGAGACCCAGTACTTC.

This clone was found once. The J gene is TRBJ2-1, the V gene TRBV29-1; a weak D match, TRBD2 (6 bases). V was trimmed by 4 bases and J by 7 bases, leaving 20 bases between them. Germline V lookup: CDR1 SQVTM, CDR2 ANQGSEA. There are 15 residues in the CDR3. CDR3 region: CSVGGKTSGLNEQFF. CDR3 DNA: TGCAGCGTTGGGGGTAAGACTAGTGGTTTAAATGAGCAGTTCTTC.

V gene TRBV11-2 combines with J gene TRBJ1-4, with unresolved D. Germline CDR1 is SGHAT and CDR2 is FQNNGV. This CDR3 is 14 amino acids long. The V and J ends lost 5 bases and 2 bases respectively, with 9 bases between them. CDR3 region: CASSLPGTNEKLFF. CDR3 sequence (DNA): TGTGCCAGCAGCCTCCCCGGGACTAATGAAAAACTGTTTTTT.

This chain connects TRBV7-2 to TRBJ2-5; D possibly corresponds to TRBD2 (7 bases). CDR3 length equals 16 residues. Germline CDR1 SGHTA, CDR2 FQGNSA. With 1 base removed from V and 1 base from J, the gap between germline ends came to 13 bases. CDR3 region: CASSLVRRGPQETQYF. CDR3 bases: TGTGCCAGCAGCTTAGTTCGGCGGGGGCCCCAAGAGACCCAGTACTTC.